The 31 T cell receptor beta chains below were found in one sample sequenced in a study of blood T cell repertoires in COVID-19. Data came from immunoSEQ multiplex PCR; TCRdb stores just in-frame clones and leaves some out. Among about 310,000 clones listed, 70% to 90% were seen once. The sequenced sample consisted of PBMCs or T cells enriched from blood (not recorded which). The receptors stem from a woman in her thirties or forties who had recovered from COVID-19.

The rearrangement links TRBV19 to TRBJ1-2; D not certain. The CDR3 consists of 11 residues. Looked up from germline, CDR1 is LNHDA and CDR2 is SQIVND (reference sequence). V was pared by 6 bases and J by 2 bases, with 4 bases between. The CDR3, as DNA: TGTGCCAGTAGCCCAAACTATGGCTACACCTTC. Translated: CASSPNYGYTF.

The gene calls are TRBV10-3 and TRBJ1-2; 7 nucleotides agree with TRBD1. The J segment lost 2 bases and the V segment lost 6 bases, leaving 6 bases of the junction unmatched. Germline-derived CDR1 and CDR2 are ENHRY and SYGVKD. CDR3 length: 14 residues. The DNA for the CDR3 is TGTGCCATCAGCGACCGGGACAGCAACTATGGCTACACCTTC. Translation gives CAISDRDSNYGYTF.

This clone was detected only once. CDR3 region: CATTPGLAGGNNEQFF. In DNA, the CDR3 is TGTGCCACCACTCCGGGGCTAGCGGGAGGGAACAATGAGCAGTTCTTC. This chain uses TRBV19 with TRBJ2-1; 12 nucleotides align to TRBD2. The germline CDR1 and CDR2 sequences are LNHDA and SQIVND (reference sequence). CDR3 length: 16 residues. V dropped 10 bases and J dropped 5; count of bases not matched to a gene: 12.

The chain has TRBV5-5 and TRBJ1-5; no clear D. The CDR3 covers 18 residues. Between the trimmed V and J ends, which lost 1 base and 0 bases, there was a span of 17 bases. In germline, CDR1 is SGHKS, CDR2 YYEKEE (reference sequence). DNA of the CDR3: TGTGCCAGCAGCTTGTATCCCCCCCGTGAGTATAGCAATCAGCCCCAGCATTTT. Protein sequence: CASSLYPPREYSNQPQHF.

The CDR3 region has the DNA TGTGCCAGCAGTCTAGGGGTGGGTCAGCCCCAGCATTTT. Protein: CASSLGVGQPQHF. The V call is TRBV6-6, the J call TRBJ1-5; D is perhaps TRBD1 (5 bases). This CDR3 is 13 amino acids long. Germline-derived CDR1 and CDR2 are MNHNY and SVGAGI (reference sequence). V was pared by 5 bases and J by 6 bases, with 11 bases between.

There are a few counts of this clone. The rearrangement joins TRBV7-2 to TRBJ2-7, with 7 bases lining up with TRBD1. With 5 bases clipped from V and 3 bases from J, the junction kept 10 bases outside the gene matches. The CDR3 loop spans 15 amino acids. CDR1 SGHTA and CDR2 FQGNSA come from the germline V gene. CDR3 residues: CASSMGDSRFYEQYF. CDR3 in DNA: TGTGCCAGCAGCATGGGGGACAGCCGTTTCTACGAGCAGTACTTC.

The chain is built from TRBV10-3 and TRBJ2-3; D is possibly TRBD2 (6 bases). Trimming removed 4 bases from V and 4 bases from J, with 15 bases in between. Germline-derived CDR1 and CDR2 are ENHRY and SYGVKD. This CDR3 comprises 15 residues. CDR3 bases: TGTGCCATCAGTGCGGGACTCCCGAGGGCAGATACGCAGTATTTT. This translates into CAISAGLPRADTQYF.

As regards this clone: Distinct nucleotide sequences in the sample also encode this CDR3. The V gene is TRBV5-1, the J gene TRBJ2-7, with D perhaps matching TRBD1 (6 bases). Trimming took 0 bases from V and 2 from J, leaving 9 bases between them. The length of the CDR3 is 14 residues. Per the germline V gene, CDR1 is SGHRS and CDR2 is YFSETQ. The CDR3, as DNA: TGCGCCAGCAGCTTGGGACAGGACCCCTACGAGCAGTACTTC. Residues: CASSLGQDPYEQYF.

The chain has TRBV25-1 and TRBJ1-1; D unclear. V lost 0 bases and J lost 5, with 7 bases in between. The length of the CDR3 is 13 residues. Germline V CDR1 and CDR2: MGHDK, SYGVNS. CDR3 bases: TGTGCCAGCAGTGAATATGGAGAGACTGAAGCTTTCTTT. Translating it yields CASSEYGETEAFF.

The chain couples TRBV25-1 to TRBJ1-5; TRBD1 matches at 7 bases. V dropped 8 bases and J dropped 0; count of bases not matched to a gene: 1. The CDR3 covers 13 residues. CDR1 MGHDK and CDR2 SYGVNS come from the germline V gene. Here the CDR3 reads CASGDSSNQPQHF. In nucleotides, the CDR3 is TGTGCCAGCGGGGACAGTAGCAATCAGCCCCAGCATTTT.

The chain combines TRBV19 with TRBJ2-7; 10 bases match TRBD1. V gave up 6 bases and J gave up 4 bases; unmatched junction bases: 9. This CDR3 is 15 amino acids long. Germline V CDR1 and CDR2: LNHDA, SQIVND (reference sequence). CDR3 bases: TGTGCCAGTAGCCCCGCTGGGGACAGGGGATACGAGCAGTACTTC. Protein product: CASSPAGDRGYEQYF.

The chain links TRBV18 to TRBJ2-7, with 10 bases that match TRBD1. The CDR3 consists of 13 residues. Trimming took 4 bases from V and 6 from J; bases not matched to a gene: 3. From germline, CDR1 is KGHSH and CDR2 LQKENI. The CDR3 DNA follows: TGTGCCAGCTCACGACAGGGGGCGGTCGAGCAGTACTTC. Translation: CASSRQGAVEQYF.

This chain joins TRBV4-1 and TRBJ2-3, with 7 positions matching TRBD2. With 4 bases clipped from V and 1 base from J, the junction kept 8 bases outside the gene matches. The CDR3 extends over 16 amino acids. The V gene's germline CDR1 is MGHRA and CDR2 YSYEKL. The CDR3 region is CASSPRGGRGTDTQYF. DNA of the CDR3: TGCGCCAGCAGCCCCCGAGGCGGGAGAGGCACAGATACGCAGTATTTT.

The CDR3 DNA follows: TGCAGTGGGCACCGTGAAAAACTGTTTTTT. Amino acids: CSGHREKLFF. The V gene is TRBV20-1, the J gene TRBJ1-4; the D is unclear. Germline V lookup: CDR1 DFQATT, CDR2 SNEGSKA (reference sequence). CDR3 length equals 10 residues. V was cut by 7 bases and J by 7 bases, with 7 bases left in between.

The V gene is TRBV20-1, the J gene TRBJ1-2, with D possibly matching TRBD1 (6 bases). CDR3 length: 13 amino acids. The germline CDR1 and CDR2 sequences are DFQATT and SNEGSKA (reference sequence). Trimming removed 3 bases from V and 4 bases from J, with 12 bases in between. CDR3 amino acids: CSASTAGVYGYTF. In DNA, the CDR3 is TGCAGTGCTAGTACGGCAGGGGTCTATGGCTACACCTTC.

The genes are TRBV19 and TRBJ1-2, with TRBD1 matching 9 bases. Germline V lookup: CDR1 LNHDA, CDR2 SQIVND (reference sequence). The CDR3 extends over 16 amino acids. Losses at the gene ends were 6 bases for V and 8 bases for J; bases not matched to a gene: 16. The CDR3 spells CASSTWDRVMDRGYTF. CDR3 in DNA: TGTGCCAGTAGCACCTGGGACAGGGTAATGGATCGGGGCTACACCTTC.

This rearrangement joins TRBV10-3 to TRBJ2-7; no clear D gene. There are 11 residues in the CDR3. Trimming cost V 7 bases and J 2 bases, with 6 bases left between them. CDR1 ENHRY and CDR2 SYGVKD come from the germline V gene. The CDR3 here is CAIKDTYEQYF. Here the CDR3 DNA reads TGTGCCATCAAAGACACCTACGAGCAGTACTTC.

The rearrangement uses TRBV25-1 and TRBJ1-1; D unclear. Germline V gene lookup returns CDR1 MGHDK and CDR2 SYGVNS. Trimming cost V 7 bases and J 1 base, with 13 bases left between them. This CDR3 has 14 residues. The CDR3 DNA is TGTGCCAGCAAAGCATCTGCCGAGAACACTGAAGCTTTCTTT. Translated: CASKASAENTEAFF.

The chain joins TRBV30 to TRBJ1-5; TRBD1 matches 7 bases. The ends lost 3 bases at V and 4 bases at J; junction bases unmatched: 6. Germline lookup yields CDR1 GTSNPN and CDR2 SVGIG (reference sequence). The CDR3 totals 14 residues. DNA for the CDR3: TGTGCCTGGAGCCCGACAGGGACTAATCAGCCCCAGCATTTT. This sequence encodes CAWSPTGTNQPQHF.

This clone is a singleton in its sample. The gene calls are TRBV9 and TRBJ2-5; D is possibly TRBD2 (5 bases). V gave up 4 bases and J gave up 10 bases, with 17 bases separating them. CDR3 length equals 13 residues. Germline loops: CDR1 SGDLS, CDR2 YYNGEE. CDR3 coding DNA: TGTGCCAGCAGCTTATCAGGTTCGGCGGGCCAGTACTTC. This sequence encodes CASSLSGSAGQYF.

This rearrangement joins TRBV6-8 to TRBJ2-2; 11 bases align to TRBD2. The germline gives CDR1 MNHGY, CDR2 SAAAGT. V was clipped by 6 bases and J by 7 bases; unmatched bases: 7. The CDR3 extends over 15 amino acids. Here the CDR3 DNA reads TGTGCCAGCAGCCTTAGCGGGAGGGGTAGCGGGGAGCTGTTTTTT. Residues: CASSLSGRGSGELFF.

This chain connects TRBV4-1 to TRBJ2-2, with D hard to call. There are 16 residues in the CDR3. From germline, CDR1 is MGHRA and CDR2 YSYEKL. V lost 0 bases to trimming and J lost 0 bases, with 8 bases between them. CDR3 coding DNA: TGCGCCAGCAGCCAAGAATCACTTGCGAACACCGGGGAGCTGTTTTTT. It yields the protein CASSQESLANTGELFF.

The genes are TRBV7-8 and TRBJ2-2, with D unclear. CDR3 length equals 12 residues. The germline V gene encodes CDR1 SGHVS and CDR2 FQNEAQ. V dropped 5 bases and J dropped 7 bases, with 8 bases sitting between them. This CDR3 reads CASSPRGGELFF. CDR3 sequence (DNA): TGTGCCAGCAGCCCGCGAGGCGGGGAGCTGTTTTTT.

The chain combines TRBV19 with TRBJ1-5, with a weak D call TRBD1 (6 bases). V was pared by 4 bases and J by 2 bases, with 15 bases between. The CDR3 totals 16 residues. Germline-derived CDR1 and CDR2 are LNHDA and SQIVND (reference sequence). The CDR3 bases are TGTGCCAGTAGTAGCGGAGGGGGGGGTGGCAATCAGCCCCAGCATTTT. The encoded protein is CASSSGGGGGNQPQHF.

The chain joins TRBV18 to TRBJ2-6, with D perhaps TRBD1 (6 bases). The ends were cut back, 4 bases at V and 0 bases at J, with 19 bases in the middle. CDR3 length: 19 residues. Germline V gene data show CDR1 as KGHSH and CDR2 as LQKENI. The CDR3 region has the DNA TGTGCCAGCTCACACATTGGACAGCAAACTTTCTCTGGGGCCAACGTCCTGACTTTC. As protein: CASSHIGQQTFSGANVLTF.

The chain employs TRBV27 and TRBJ1-4; 8 positions match TRBD1. The CDR3 is made up of 15 amino acids. V shed 0 bases and J 7 bases; nucleotides not matched to a gene: 4. Germline CDR1 MNHEY, CDR2 SMNVEV (reference sequence). CDR3 protein: CASSLSRTGSEKLFF. The CDR3 nucleotides read TGTGCCAGCAGTTTATCCAGGACAGGGAGTGAAAAACTGTTTTTT.

J is TRBJ2-1 and V is TRBV7-9; D possibly corresponds to TRBD2 (7 bases). The CDR3 runs to 17 residues. Germline CDR1 SEHNR, CDR2 FQNEAQ (reference sequence). Between the trimmed V and J ends, which lost 3 bases and 6 bases, there was a span of 21 bases. CDR3 DNA: TGTGCCAGCAGCTTCCCGTCCGGGGGCGGGAGAGGCAATGAGCAGTTCTTC. Translation gives CASSFPSGGGRGNEQFF.

The V and J genes are TRBV28 and TRBJ2-5, with TRBD1 identical over 7 bases. Germline assignment: CDR1 MDHEN and CDR2 SYDVKM. The CDR3 is made up of 14 amino acids. Trimming cost V 6 bases and J 5 bases; bases outside gene matches: 9. CDR3 protein: CASRPQTGKETQYF. In nucleotides, the CDR3 is TGTGCCAGCAGACCCCAGACAGGGAAGGAGACCCAGTACTTC.

This rearrangement joins TRBV30 to TRBJ1-4; TRBD1 might be the D (6 bases). The germline CDR1 and CDR2 sequences are GTSNPN and SVGIG (reference sequence). This CDR3 contains 15 residues. V gave up 3 bases and J gave up 7 bases, with 18 bases separating them. The CDR3 sequence: CAWRGAGDRGEKLFF. CDR3 nucleotides: TGTGCCTGGAGGGGAGCAGGGGATCGGGGTGAAAAACTGTTTTTT.

The rearrangement uses TRBV10-1 and TRBJ2-3; no clear D. V lost 3 bases and J lost 3, with 10 bases in between. This CDR3 has 14 amino acids. Germline values: CDR1 WNHNN, CDR2 SYGVQD (reference sequence). Here the CDR3 DNA reads TGCGCCAGCAGTGATGTTCGTTTGACAGATACGCAGTATTTT. Its protein product is CASSDVRLTDTQYF.

The V gene is TRBV2, the J gene TRBJ2-1; D might be TRBD2 (6 bases). V gave up 4 bases and J gave up 4 bases, with 14 bases separating them. The length of the CDR3 is 15 residues. The V gene's germline CDR1 is SNHLY and CDR2 FYNNEI. CDR3 sequence (DNA): TGTGCCAGCAGTGCCCGGGGAGGCGAGTACAATGAGCAGTTCTTC. As protein: CASSARGGEYNEQFF.